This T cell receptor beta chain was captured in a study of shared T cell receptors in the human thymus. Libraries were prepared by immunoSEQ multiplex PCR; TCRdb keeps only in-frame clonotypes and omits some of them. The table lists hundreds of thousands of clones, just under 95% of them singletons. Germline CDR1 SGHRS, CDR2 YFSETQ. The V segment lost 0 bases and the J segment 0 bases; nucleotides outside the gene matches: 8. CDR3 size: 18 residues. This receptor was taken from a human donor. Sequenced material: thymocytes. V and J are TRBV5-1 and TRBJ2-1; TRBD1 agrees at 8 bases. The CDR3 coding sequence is TGCGCCAGCAGCTTGGAGCAGGGGGCTAGGAGCTCCTACAATGAGCAGTTCTTC. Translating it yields CASSLEQGARSSYNEQFF.